This is a list of T cell receptor beta chains from one sample in a study of T cell changes during pregnancy in multiple sclerosis. Only in-frame clones appear in the TCRdb table, and some are missing; sequencing was by immunoSEQ multiplex PCR. The data contain 40,000 or so clones, 92% of them singletons. The sample was CD4+ T cells from peripheral blood mononuclear cells, taken after pregnancy. Source of these receptors: a female donor in good health, enrolled as a control in a pregnancy study. Both conserved end residues are part of each CDR3. D genes are given only for firm matches. Not every row has a clone size; where given, it reads once, few, many or a size class.

j_gene: TRBJ1-1
d_gene: -
abundance: -
v_gene: TRBV30
CDR3aa: CAWRHKDRPHTEAFF
CDR3nt: TGTGCCTGGAGACATAAAGACAGGCCCCACACTGAAGCTTTCTTT

j_gene: TRBJ1-1
d_gene: TRBD1
abundance: -
v_gene: TRBV29-1
CDR3aa: CSVATGGNTEAFF
CDR3nt: TGCAGCGTGGCTACAGGGGGGAACACTGAAGCTTTCTTT

j_gene: TRBJ2-7
d_gene: -
abundance: -
v_gene: TRBV5-6
CDR3aa: CASSLETGAYEQYF
CDR3nt: TGTGCCAGCAGCTTGGAAACGGGGGCCTACGAGCAGTACTTC

j_gene: TRBJ2-2
d_gene: TRBD1
abundance: -
v_gene: TRBV6-6
CDR3aa: CASDRDRLNTGELFF
CDR3nt: TGTGCCTCTGACCGGGACAGACTAAACACCGGGGAGCTGTTTTTT

j_gene: TRBJ2-3
d_gene: TRBD2
abundance: -
v_gene: TRBV5-1
CDR3aa: CAGSSSGGSTDTQYF
CDR3nt: TGCGCCGGCTCCTCTAGCGGGGGGAGCACAGATACGCAGTATTTT

j_gene: TRBJ1-2
d_gene: TRBD1
abundance: once
v_gene: TRBV5-1
CDR3aa: CASSSDPGTGSGYTF
CDR3nt: TGCGCCAGCAGCTCAGACCCCGGGACAGGCAGTGGCTACACCTTC

j_gene: TRBJ2-7
d_gene: TRBD1
abundance: -
v_gene: TRBV29-1
CDR3aa: CSASTGTGSYEQYF
CDR3nt: TGCAGCGCCTCCACCGGGACAGGCTCCTACGAGCAGTACTTC

j_gene: TRBJ2-7
d_gene: TRBD1
abundance: -
v_gene: TRBV10-2
CDR3aa: CASGDRFYEQYF
CDR3nt: TGCGCCAGCGGGGACAGGTTCTACGAGCAGTACTTC

j_gene: TRBJ2-3
d_gene: TRBD2
abundance: few
v_gene: TRBV9
CDR3aa: CASSVDSGGARDTQYF
CDR3nt: TGTGCCAGCAGCGTAGACAGCGGGGGGGCCAGAGATACGCAGTATTTT

j_gene: TRBJ2-1
d_gene: TRBD2
abundance: -
v_gene: TRBV15
CDR3aa: CATSRAPSGRQHEQFF
CDR3nt: TGTGCCACCAGCAGAGCCCCTAGCGGGAGGCAACATGAGCAGTTCTTC

j_gene: TRBJ2-7
d_gene: TRBD1
abundance: -
v_gene: TRBV30
CDR3aa: CAWSVLGDRRRYF
CDR3nt: TGTGCCTGGAGTGTACTCGGGGACAGGCGGCGGTACTTC

j_gene: TRBJ2-7
d_gene: -
abundance: -
v_gene: TRBV9
CDR3aa: CASSPHRSAVNEQYF
CDR3nt: TGTGCCAGCAGCCCCCATCGGAGCGCCGTAAACGAGCAGTACTTC

j_gene: TRBJ1-5
d_gene: TRBD1
abundance: -
v_gene: TRBV5-8
CDR3aa: CASSPWTGGGGAASRQPQHF
CDR3nt: TGTGCCAGCAGCCCGTGGACAGGGGGCGGTGGGGCTGCCTCCCGACAGCCCCAGCATTTT

j_gene: TRBJ2-7
d_gene: TRBD2
abundance: -
v_gene: TRBV30
CDR3aa: CAWGTSVPYEQYF
CDR3nt: TGTGCCTGGGGGACTAGCGTACCCTACGAGCAGTACTTC

j_gene: TRBJ1-2
d_gene: -
abundance: once
v_gene: TRBV20-1
CDR3aa: CSARSGGYTF
CDR3nt: TGCAGTGCTAGAAGCGGCGGCTACACCTTC

j_gene: TRBJ2-5
d_gene: -
abundance: -
v_gene: TRBV11-2
CDR3aa: CASSLGVGSGNQETQYF
CDR3nt: TGTGCCAGCAGCTTAGGGGTGGGTTCGGGGAACCAAGAGACCCAGTACTTC

j_gene: TRBJ2-7
d_gene: -
abundance: -
v_gene: TRBV6-6
CDR3aa: CASSYSDISYEQYF
CDR3nt: TGTGCCAGCAGTTACTCGGACATCTCCTACGAGCAGTACTTC

j_gene: TRBJ2-2
d_gene: TRBD2
abundance: once
v_gene: TRBV11-2
CDR3aa: CASSLSSGTSITGELFF
CDR3nt: TGTGCCAGCAGCTTGTCGTCCGGGACTAGCATCACCGGGGAGCTGTTTTTT

j_gene: TRBJ1-5
d_gene: -
abundance: -
v_gene: TRBV30
CDR3aa: CAWSREGNQPQHF
CDR3nt: TGTGCCTGGAGTCGGGAGGGCAATCAGCCCCAGCATTTT

j_gene: TRBJ2-1
d_gene: TRBD2
abundance: -
v_gene: TRBV28
CDR3aa: CASSVGGRANEQFF
CDR3nt: TGTGCCAGCAGTGTGGGAGGGAGGGCTAATGAGCAGTTCTTC

j_gene: TRBJ1-1
d_gene: -
abundance: once
v_gene: TRBV4-3
CDR3aa: CASSSRQENTEAFF
CDR3nt: TGCGCCAGCAGCTCCCGACAGGAGAACACTGAAGCTTTCTTT

j_gene: TRBJ1-2
d_gene: -
abundance: -
v_gene: TRBV6-1
CDR3aa: CASSVSSYGYTF
CDR3nt: TGTGCCAGCAGTGTGAGTAGCTATGGCTACACCTTC

j_gene: TRBJ1-4
d_gene: -
abundance: -
v_gene: TRBV7-9
CDR3aa: CASSRGGVDEKLFF
CDR3nt: TGTGCCAGCAGCAGGGGAGGGGTTGATGAAAAACTGTTTTTT

j_gene: TRBJ1-5
d_gene: TRBD1
abundance: -
v_gene: TRBV5-8
CDR3aa: CASSPGGRQPQHF
CDR3nt: TGTGCCAGCAGCCCAGGGGGACGTCAGCCCCAGCATTTT

j_gene: TRBJ1-6
d_gene: -
abundance: -
v_gene: TRBV19
CDR3aa: CASSPGQSNSPLHF
CDR3nt: TGTGCCAGTAGTCCCGGACAGTCAAATTCACCCCTCCACTTT

j_gene: TRBJ2-7
d_gene: -
abundance: -
v_gene: TRBV2
CDR3aa: CVSSETGLLPGNEQYF
CDR3nt: TGTGTCAGCAGTGAGACGGGACTCCTACCTGGCAACGAGCAGTACTTC

j_gene: TRBJ2-2
d_gene: -
abundance: -
v_gene: TRBV6-1
CDR3aa: CASSAGYTGELFF
CDR3nt: TGTGCCAGCAGTGCCGGTTACACCGGGGAGCTGTTTTTT

j_gene: TRBJ2-1
d_gene: TRBD2
abundance: once
v_gene: TRBV13
CDR3aa: CASSPNSGEVRWNEQFF
CDR3nt: TGTGCCAGCAGCCCCAATAGCGGGGAAGTGAGGTGGAATGAGCAGTTCTTC

j_gene: TRBJ1-3
d_gene: -
abundance: -
v_gene: TRBV9
CDR3aa: CASSVELDSSSGNTIYF
CDR3nt: TGTGCCAGCAGCGTAGAGCTGGACAGTAGCTCTGGAAACACCATATATTTT